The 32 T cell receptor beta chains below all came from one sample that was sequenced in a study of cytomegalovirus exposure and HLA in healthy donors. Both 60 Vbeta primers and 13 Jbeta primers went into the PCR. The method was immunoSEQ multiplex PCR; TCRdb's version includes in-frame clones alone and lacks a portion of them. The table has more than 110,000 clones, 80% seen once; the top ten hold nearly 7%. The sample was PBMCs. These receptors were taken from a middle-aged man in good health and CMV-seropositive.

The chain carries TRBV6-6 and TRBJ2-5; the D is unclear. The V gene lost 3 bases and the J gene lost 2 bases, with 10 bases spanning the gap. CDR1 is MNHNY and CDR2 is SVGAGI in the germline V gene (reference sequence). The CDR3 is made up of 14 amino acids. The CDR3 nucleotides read TGTGCCAGCAGTTATGGCAGGCTACAAGAGACCCAGTACTTC. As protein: CASSYGRLQETQYF.

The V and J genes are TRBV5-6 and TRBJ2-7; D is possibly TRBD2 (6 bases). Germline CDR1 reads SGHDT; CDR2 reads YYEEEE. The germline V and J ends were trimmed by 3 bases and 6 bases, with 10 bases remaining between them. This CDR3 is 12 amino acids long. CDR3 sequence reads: CASSSGGGEQYF. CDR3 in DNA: TGTGCCAGCAGCTCCGGGGGAGGCGAGCAGTACTTC.

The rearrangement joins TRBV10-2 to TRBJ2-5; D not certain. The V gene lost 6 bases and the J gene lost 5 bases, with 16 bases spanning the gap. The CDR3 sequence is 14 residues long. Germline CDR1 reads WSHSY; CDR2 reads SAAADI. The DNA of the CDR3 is TGCGCCAGCAGGGTTCGGGTCACGATGGAGACCCAGTACTTC. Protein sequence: CASRVRVTMETQYF.

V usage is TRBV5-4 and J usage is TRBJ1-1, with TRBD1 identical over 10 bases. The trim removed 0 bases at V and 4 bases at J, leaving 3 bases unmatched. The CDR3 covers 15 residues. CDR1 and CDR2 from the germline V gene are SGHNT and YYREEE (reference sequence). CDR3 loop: CASSLGDRGITEAFF. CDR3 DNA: TGTGCCAGCAGCTTGGGGGACAGGGGCATCACTGAAGCTTTCTTT.

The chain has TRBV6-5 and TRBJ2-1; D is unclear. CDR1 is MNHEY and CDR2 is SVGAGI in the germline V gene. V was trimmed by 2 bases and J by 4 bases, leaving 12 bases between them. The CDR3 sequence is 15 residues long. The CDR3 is CASSYGTRSYNEQFF. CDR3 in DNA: TGTGCCAGCAGTTACGGCACCCGCTCATACAATGAGCAGTTCTTC.

CDR3 in DNA: TGTGCCAGCAGTTACCTCGGCTCAGGGCGCGGTGAGCAGTTCTTC. Amino acid sequence: CASSYLGSGRGEQFF. The V and J genes are TRBV6-5 and TRBJ2-1; possibly TRBD1 for D (5 bases). CDR3 length: 15 amino acids. Germline V gives CDR1 MNHEY, CDR2 SVGAGI. With 2 bases removed from V and 9 bases from J, the gap between germline ends came to 17 bases.

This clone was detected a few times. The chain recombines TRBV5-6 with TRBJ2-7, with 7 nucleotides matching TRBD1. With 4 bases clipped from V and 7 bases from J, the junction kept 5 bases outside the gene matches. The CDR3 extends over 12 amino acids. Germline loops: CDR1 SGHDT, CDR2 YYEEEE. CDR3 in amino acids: CASSLDRYEQYF. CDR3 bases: TGTGCCAGCAGCCTGGACAGGTATGAGCAGTACTTC. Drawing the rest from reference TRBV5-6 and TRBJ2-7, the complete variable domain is DAGVTQSPTHLIKTRGQQVTLRCSPKSGHDTVSWYQQALGQGPQFIFQYYEEEERQRGNFPDRFSGHQFPNYSSELNVNALLLGDSALYLCASSLDRYEQYFGPGTRLTVT.

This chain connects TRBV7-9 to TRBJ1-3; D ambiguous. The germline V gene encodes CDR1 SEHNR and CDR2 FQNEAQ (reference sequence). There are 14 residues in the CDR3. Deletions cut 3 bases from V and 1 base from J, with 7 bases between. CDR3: CASSFWESGNTIYF. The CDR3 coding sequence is TGTGCCAGCAGCTTTTGGGAGTCTGGAAACACCATATATTTT.

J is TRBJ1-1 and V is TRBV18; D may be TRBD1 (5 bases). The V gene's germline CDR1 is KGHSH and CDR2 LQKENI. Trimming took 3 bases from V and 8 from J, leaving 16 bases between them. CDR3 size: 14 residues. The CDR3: CASSPEPGDREAFF. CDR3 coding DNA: TGTGCCAGCTCACCTGAACCGGGGGACCGGGAAGCTTTCTTT. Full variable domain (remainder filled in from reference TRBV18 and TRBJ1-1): NAGVMQNPRHLVRRRGQEARLRCSPMKGHSHVYWYRQLPEEGLKFMVYLQKENIIDESGMPKERFSAEFPKEGPSILRIQQVVRGDSAAYFCASSPEPGDREAFFGQGTRLTVV.

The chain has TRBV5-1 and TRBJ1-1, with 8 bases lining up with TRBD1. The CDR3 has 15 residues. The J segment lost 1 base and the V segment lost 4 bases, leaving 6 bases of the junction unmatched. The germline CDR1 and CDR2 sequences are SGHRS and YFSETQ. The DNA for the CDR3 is TGCGCCAGCAGCGCAGGTCAGGGGGCGAACACTGAAGCTTTCTTT. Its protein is CASSAGQGANTEAFF.

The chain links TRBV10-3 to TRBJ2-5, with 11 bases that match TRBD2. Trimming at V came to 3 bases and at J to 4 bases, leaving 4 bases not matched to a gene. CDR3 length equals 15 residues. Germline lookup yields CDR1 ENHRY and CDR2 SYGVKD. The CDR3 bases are TGTGCCATCAGTGAACTTAGCGGGAGGGGAGAGACCCAGTACTTC. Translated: CAISELSGRGETQYF.

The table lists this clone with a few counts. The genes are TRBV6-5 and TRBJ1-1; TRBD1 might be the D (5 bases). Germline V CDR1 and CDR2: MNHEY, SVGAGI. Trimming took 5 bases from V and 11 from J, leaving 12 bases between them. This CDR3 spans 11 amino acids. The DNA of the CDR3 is TGTGCCAGCAGTATAATGGGGCGGGCTTTCTTT. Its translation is CASSIMGRAFF.

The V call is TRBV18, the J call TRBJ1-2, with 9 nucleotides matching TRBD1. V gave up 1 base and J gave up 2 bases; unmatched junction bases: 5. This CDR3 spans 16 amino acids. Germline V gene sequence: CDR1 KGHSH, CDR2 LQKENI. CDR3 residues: CASSPLGQGNNYGYTF. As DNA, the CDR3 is TGTGCCAGCTCACCACTGGGACAGGGCAACAACTATGGCTACACCTTC. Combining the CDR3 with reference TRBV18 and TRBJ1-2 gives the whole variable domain NAGVMQNPRHLVRRRGQEARLRCSPMKGHSHVYWYRQLPEEGLKFMVYLQKENIIDESGMPKERFSAEFPKEGPSILRIQQVVRGDSAAYFCASSPLGQGNNYGYTFGSGTRLTVV.

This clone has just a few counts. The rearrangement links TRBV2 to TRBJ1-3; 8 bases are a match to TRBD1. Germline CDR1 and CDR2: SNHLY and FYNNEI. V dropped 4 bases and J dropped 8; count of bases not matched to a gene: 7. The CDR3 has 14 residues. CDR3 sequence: CASSVMTGVDTIYF. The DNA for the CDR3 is TGTGCCAGCAGTGTAATGACAGGGGTAGACACCATATATTTT.

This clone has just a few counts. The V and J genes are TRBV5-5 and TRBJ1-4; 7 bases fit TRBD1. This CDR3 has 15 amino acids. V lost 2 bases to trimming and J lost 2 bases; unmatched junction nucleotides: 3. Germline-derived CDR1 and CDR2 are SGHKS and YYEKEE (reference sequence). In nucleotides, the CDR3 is TGTGCCAGCAGCTTAGGGACAGCGACTAATGAAAAACTGTTTTTT. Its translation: CASSLGTATNEKLFF.

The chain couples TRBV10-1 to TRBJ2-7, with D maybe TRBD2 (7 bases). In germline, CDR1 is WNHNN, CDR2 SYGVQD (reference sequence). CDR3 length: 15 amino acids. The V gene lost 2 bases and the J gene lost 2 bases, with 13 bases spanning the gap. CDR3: CASSEGRGPTYEQYF. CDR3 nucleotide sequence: TGCGCCAGCAGTGAGGGGCGGGGGCCGACCTACGAGCAGTACTTC.

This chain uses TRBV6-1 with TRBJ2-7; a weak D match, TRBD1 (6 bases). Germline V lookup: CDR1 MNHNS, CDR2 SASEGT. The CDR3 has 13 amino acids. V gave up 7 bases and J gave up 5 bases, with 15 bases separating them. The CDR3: CASKFLHRDEQYF. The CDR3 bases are TGTGCCAGCAAATTCCTCCACAGGGACGAGCAGTACTTC.

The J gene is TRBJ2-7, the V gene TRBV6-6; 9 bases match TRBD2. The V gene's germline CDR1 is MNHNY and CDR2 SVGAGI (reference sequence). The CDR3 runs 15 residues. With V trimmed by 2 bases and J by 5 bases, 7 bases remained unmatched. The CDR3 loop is CASSYGAGGPNEQYF. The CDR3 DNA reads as TGTGCCAGCAGTTACGGGGCGGGAGGGCCCAACGAGCAGTACTTC.

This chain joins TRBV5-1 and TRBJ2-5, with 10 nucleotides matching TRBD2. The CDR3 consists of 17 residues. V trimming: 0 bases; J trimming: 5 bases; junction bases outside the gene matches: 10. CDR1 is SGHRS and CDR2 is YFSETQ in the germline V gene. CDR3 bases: TGCGCCAGCAGCTTGGGAAGTAAGGCTAGCGGGAGTGAGACCCAGTACTTC. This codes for CASSLGSKASGSETQYF.

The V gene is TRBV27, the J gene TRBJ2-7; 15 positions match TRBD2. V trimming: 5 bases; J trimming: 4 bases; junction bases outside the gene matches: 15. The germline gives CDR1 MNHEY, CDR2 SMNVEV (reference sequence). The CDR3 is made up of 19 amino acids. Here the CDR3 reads CASSLKGTSGRSRRYEQYF. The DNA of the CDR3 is TGTGCCAGCAGTCTGAAGGGGACTAGCGGGAGGTCGAGGAGGTACGAGCAGTACTTC.

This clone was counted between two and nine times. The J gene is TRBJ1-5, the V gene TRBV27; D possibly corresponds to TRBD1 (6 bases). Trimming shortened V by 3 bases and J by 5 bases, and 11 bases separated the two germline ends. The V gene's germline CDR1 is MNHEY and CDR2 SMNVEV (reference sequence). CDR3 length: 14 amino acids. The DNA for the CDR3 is TGTGCCAGCAGTTTCCGGGGGGCCGATCAGCCCCAGCATTTT. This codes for CASSFRGADQPQHF.

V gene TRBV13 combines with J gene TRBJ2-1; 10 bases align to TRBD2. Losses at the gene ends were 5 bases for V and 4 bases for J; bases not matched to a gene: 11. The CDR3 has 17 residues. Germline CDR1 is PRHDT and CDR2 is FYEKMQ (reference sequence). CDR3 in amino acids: CASSHEQREGRYNEQFF. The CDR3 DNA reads TGTGCCAGCAGCCACGAACAGCGGGAGGGGAGATACAATGAGCAGTTCTTC.

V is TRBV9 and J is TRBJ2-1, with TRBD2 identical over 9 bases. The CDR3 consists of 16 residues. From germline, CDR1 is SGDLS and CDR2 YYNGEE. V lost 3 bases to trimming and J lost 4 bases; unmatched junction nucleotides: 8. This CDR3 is CASSAGGLAGYNEQFF. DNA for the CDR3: TGTGCCAGCAGCGCAGGGGGGCTAGCGGGATACAATGAGCAGTTCTTC.

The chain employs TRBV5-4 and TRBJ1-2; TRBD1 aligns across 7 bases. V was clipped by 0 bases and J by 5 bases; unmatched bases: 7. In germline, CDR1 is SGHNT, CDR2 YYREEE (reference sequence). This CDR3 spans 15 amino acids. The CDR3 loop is CASSLETGVGYGYTF. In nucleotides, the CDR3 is TGTGCCAGCAGCTTGGAAACAGGGGTAGGGTATGGCTACACCTTC.

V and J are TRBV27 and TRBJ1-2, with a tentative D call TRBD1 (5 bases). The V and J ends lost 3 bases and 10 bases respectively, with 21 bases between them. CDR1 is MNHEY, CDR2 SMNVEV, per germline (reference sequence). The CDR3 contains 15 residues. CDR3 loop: CASSFTFSAGLSYTF. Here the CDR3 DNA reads TGTGCCAGCAGTTTTACCTTTTCCGCGGGACTTTCCTACACCTTC.

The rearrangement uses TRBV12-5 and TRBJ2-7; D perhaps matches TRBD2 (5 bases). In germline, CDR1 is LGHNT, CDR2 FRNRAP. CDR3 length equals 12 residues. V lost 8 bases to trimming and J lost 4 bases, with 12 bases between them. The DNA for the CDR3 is TGTGCTAGTACCAGCGGATTTTACGAGCAGTACTTC. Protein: CASTSGFYEQYF.

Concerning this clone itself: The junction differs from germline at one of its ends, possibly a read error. The CDR3 is CASSLELWAFNQPQHF. CDR3 sequence (DNA): TGTGCTAGCAGCTTAGAATTATGGGCCTTCAATCAGCCCCAGCATTTT. The genes are TRBV7-7 and TRBJ1-5, with unresolved D. Germline lookup yields CDR1 SSHAT and CDR2 FNYEAQ (reference sequence). The CDR3 consists of 16 residues.

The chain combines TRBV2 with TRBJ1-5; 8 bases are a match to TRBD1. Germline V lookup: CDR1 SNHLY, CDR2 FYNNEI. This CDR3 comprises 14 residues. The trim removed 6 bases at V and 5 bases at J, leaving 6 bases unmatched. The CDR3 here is CASSARTGYQPQHF. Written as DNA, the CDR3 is TGTGCCAGCAGCGCTCGGACAGGGTATCAGCCCCAGCATTTT.

The CDR3 region is CASSLIFQVHMNTEAFF. The CDR3 DNA reads as TGTGCCAGCAGCTTGATCTTCCAGGTACATATGAACACTGAAGCTTTCTTT. The genes are TRBV5-8 and TRBJ1-1; D gene ambiguous. This CDR3 has 17 amino acids. Trimming cost V 1 base and J 0 bases, with 16 bases left between them. CDR1 SGHTS and CDR2 YDEGEE come from the germline V gene.

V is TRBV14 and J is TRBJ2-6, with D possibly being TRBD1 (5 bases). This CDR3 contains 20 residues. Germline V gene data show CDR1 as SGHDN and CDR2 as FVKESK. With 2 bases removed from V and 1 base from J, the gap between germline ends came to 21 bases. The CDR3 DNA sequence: TGTGCCAGCAGCCAACTTCATCCAGGGCCCCAATTGTCTGGGGCCAACGTCCTGACTTTC. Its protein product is CASSQLHPGPQLSGANVLTF.

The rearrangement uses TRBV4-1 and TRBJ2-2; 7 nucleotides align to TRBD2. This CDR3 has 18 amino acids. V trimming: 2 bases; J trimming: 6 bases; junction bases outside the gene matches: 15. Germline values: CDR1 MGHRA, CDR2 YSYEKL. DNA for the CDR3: TGCGCCAGCAGCCAAAAAGGTCGCGGGAGATCTAACGCCGGGGAGCTGTTTTTT. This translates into CASSQKGRGRSNAGELFF.

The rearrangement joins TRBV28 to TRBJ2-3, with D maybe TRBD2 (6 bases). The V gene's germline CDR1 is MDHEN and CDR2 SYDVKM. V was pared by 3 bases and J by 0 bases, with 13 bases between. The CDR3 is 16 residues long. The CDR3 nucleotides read TGTGCCAGCAGTTTGGCGGGGCGCTCTAGCACAGATACGCAGTATTTT. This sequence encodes CASSLAGRSSTDTQYF.